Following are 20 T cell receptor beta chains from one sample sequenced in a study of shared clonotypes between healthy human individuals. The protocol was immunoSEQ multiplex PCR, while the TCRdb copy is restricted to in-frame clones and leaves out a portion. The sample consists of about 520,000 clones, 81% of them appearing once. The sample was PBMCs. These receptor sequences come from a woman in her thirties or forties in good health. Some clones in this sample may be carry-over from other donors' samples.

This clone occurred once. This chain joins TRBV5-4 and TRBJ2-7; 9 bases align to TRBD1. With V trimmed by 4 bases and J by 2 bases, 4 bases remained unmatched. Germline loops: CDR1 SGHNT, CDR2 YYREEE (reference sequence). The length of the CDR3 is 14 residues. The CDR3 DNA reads TGTGCCAGCAGCCCGGGACAGGGAGCCTACGAGCAGTACTTC. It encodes CASSPGQGAYEQYF.

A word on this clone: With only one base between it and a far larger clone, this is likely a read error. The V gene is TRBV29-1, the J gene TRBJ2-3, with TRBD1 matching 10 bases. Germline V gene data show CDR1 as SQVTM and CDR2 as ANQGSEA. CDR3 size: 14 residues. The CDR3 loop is CIVDRGLGTDTQYF. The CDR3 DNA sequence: TGCATCGTTGACAGGGGGCTCGGCACAGATACGCAGTATTTT.

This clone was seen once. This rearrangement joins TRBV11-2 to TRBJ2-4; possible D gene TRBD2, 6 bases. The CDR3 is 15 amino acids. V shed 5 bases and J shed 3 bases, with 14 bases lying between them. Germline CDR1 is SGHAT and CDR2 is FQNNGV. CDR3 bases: TGTGCCAGCAGCCTAGTTACGGGAGTCAAAAACATTCAGTACTTC. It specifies CASSLVTGVKNIQYF.

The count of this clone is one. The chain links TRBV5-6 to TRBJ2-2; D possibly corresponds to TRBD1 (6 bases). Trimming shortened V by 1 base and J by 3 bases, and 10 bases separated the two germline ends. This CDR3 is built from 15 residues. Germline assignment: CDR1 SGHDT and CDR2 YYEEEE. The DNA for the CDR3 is TGTGCCAGCAGCTTGAGGGGGTACTACACCGGGGAGCTGTTTTTT. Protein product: CASSLRGYYTGELFF.

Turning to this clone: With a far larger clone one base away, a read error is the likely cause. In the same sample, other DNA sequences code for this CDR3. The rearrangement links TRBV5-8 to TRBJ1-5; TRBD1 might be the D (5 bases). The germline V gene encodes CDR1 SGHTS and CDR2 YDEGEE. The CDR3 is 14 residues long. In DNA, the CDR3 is TGTGCCAGCAGCTTCAGGGAGGGGTATCAGCCCCAGCACTTT. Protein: CASSFREGYQPQHF. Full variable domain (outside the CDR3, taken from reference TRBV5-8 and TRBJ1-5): EAGVTQSPTHLIKTRGQQATLRCSPISGHTSVYWYQQALGLGLQFLLWYDEGEERNRGNFPPRFSGRQFPNYSSELNVNALELEDSALYLCASSFREGYQPQHFGDGTRLSIL.

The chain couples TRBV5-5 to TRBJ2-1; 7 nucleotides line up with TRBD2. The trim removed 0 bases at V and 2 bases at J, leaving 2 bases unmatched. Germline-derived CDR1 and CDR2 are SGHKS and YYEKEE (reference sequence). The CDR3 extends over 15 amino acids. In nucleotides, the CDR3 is TGTGCCAGCAGCTTGGAGGGGACTACCTACAATGAGCAGTTCTTC. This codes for CASSLEGTTYNEQFF.

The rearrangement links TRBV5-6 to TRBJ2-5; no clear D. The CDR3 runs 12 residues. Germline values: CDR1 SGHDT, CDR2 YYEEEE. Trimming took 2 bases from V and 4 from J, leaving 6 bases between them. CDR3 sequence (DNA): TGTGCCAGCAGCTTTGGGGTAGAGACCCAGTACTTC. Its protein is CASSFGVETQYF. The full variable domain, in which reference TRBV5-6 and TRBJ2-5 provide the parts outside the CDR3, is DAGVTQSPTHLIKTRGQQVTLRCSPKSGHDTVSWYQQALGQGPQFIFQYYEEEERQRGNFPDRFSGHQFPNYSSELNVNALLLGDSALYLCASSFGVETQYFGPGTRLLVL.

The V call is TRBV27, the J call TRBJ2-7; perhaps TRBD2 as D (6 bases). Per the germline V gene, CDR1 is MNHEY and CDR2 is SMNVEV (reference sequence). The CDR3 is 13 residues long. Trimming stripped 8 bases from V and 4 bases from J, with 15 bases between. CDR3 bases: TGTGCCAGCGCCTCGGGACTCCGGTACGAGCAGTACTTC. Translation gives CASASGLRYEQYF.

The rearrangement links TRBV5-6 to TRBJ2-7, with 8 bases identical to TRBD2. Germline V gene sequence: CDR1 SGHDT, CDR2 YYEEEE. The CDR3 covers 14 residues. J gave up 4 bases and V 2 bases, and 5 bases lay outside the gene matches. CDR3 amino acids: CASSLGGRRYEQYF. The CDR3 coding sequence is TGTGCCAGCAGCTTAGGCGGGAGGAGGTACGAGCAGTACTTC.

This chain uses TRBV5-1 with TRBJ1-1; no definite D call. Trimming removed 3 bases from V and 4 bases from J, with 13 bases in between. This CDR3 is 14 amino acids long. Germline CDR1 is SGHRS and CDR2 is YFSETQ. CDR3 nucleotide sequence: TGCGCCAGCAGCTCCGTTCCGGAGGGCACTGAAGCTTTCTTT. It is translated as CASSSVPEGTEAFF.

CDR3 bases: TGCGCCAGCAGCTTGGGGGACAGGGGGCTCGAGCAGTACTTC. It is translated as CASSLGDRGLEQYF. This chain connects TRBV5-1 to TRBJ2-7, with TRBD1 identical over 12 bases. Per germline, CDR1 SGHRS and CDR2 YFSETQ. V lost 0 bases, J lost 6 bases, and 1 base stayed unmatched. CDR3 size: 14 residues.

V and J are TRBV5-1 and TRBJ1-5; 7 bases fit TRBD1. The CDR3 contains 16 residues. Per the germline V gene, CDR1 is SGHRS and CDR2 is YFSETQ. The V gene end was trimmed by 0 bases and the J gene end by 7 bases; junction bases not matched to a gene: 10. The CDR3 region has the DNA TGCGCCAGCAGCTTGGGGGACTTTCAGGGGGGCCAGCCCCAGCATTTT. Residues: CASSLGDFQGGQPQHF.

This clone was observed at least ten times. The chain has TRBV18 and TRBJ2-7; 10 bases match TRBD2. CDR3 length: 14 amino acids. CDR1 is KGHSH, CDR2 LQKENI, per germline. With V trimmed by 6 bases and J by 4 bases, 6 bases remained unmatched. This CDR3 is CASSTAGGPYEQYF. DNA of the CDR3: TGTGCCAGCTCCACAGCGGGAGGGCCTTACGAGCAGTACTTC.

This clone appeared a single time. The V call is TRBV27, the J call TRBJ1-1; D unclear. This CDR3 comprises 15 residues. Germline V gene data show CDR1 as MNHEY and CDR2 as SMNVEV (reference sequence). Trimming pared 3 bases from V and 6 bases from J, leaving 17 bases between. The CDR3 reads CASSLFVTRSAEAFF. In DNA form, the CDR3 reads TGTGCCAGCAGTTTGTTCGTGACCCGGTCGGCTGAAGCTTTCTTT.

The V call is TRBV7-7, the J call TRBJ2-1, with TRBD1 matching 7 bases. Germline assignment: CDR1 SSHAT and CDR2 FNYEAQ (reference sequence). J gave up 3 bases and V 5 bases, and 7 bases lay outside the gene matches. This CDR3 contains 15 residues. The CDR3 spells CASSPDRVNYNEQFF. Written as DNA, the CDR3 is TGTGCCAGCAGCCCAGACAGGGTAAACTACAATGAGCAGTTCTTC.

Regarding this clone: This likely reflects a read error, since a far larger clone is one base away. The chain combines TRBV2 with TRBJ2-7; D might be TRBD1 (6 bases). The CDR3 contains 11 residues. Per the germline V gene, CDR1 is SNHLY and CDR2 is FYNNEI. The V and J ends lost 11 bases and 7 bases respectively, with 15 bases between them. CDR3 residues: CASSGALEQYF. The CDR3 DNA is TGTGCCTCCTCAGGGGCTCTGGAGCAGTACTTC.

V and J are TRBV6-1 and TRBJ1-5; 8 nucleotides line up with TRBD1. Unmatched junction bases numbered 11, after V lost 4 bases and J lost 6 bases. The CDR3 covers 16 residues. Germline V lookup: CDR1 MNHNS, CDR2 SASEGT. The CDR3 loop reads CASSARTGKLGQPQHF. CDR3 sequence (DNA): TGTGCCAGCAGTGCCCGGACAGGGAAATTGGGTCAGCCCCAGCATTTT.

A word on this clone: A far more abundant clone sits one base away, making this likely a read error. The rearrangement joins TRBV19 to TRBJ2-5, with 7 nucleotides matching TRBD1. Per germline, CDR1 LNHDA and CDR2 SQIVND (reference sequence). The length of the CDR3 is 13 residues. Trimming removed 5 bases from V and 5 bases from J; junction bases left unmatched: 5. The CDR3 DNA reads TGTGCCAGTAGTGCGACAGGGAAGGAGACCCAGTACTTC. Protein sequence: CASSATGKETQYF.

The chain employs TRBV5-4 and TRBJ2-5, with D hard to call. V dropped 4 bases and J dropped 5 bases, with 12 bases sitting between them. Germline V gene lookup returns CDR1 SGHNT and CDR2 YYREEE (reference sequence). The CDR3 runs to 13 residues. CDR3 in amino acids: CASSQVDEETQYF. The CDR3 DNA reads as TGTGCCAGCAGCCAAGTGGATGAGGAGACCCAGTACTTC.

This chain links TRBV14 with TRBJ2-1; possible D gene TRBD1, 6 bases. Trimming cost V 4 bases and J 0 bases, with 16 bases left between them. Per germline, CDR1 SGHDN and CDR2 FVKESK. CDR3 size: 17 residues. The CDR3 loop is CASSPPGHISSYNEQFF. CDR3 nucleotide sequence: TGTGCCAGCAGCCCTCCGGGACACATTAGCTCCTACAATGAGCAGTTCTTC.